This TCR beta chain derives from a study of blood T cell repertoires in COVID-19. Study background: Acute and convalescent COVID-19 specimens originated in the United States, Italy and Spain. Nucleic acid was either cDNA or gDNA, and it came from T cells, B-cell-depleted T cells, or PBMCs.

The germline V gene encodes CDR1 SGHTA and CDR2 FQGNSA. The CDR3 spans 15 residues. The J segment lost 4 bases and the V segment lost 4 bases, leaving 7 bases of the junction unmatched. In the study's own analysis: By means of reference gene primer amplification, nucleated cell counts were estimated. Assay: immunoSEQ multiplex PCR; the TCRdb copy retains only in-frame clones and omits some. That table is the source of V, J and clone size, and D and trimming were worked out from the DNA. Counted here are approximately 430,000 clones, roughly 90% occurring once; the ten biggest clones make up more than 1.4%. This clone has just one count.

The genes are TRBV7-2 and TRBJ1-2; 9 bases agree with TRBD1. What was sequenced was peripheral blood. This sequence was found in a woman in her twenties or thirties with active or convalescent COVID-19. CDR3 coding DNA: TGTGCCAGCAGCTCCCGAGGGACAGGGAGCTATGGCTACACCTTC. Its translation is CASSSRGTGSYGYTF.